The 24 T cell receptor beta chains presented below share a single source sample, sequenced in a study of naive and memory T cell subsets. The beta constant-region primer was an equimolar mix of two oligonucleotides covering TRBC1 and TRBC2. TCRdb redid the calling of the UMI-ligation and nested PCR reads with MiXCR, one entry per CDR3 protein. The sample has under 150,000 distinct CDR3 sequences; approximately 15% are singletons. Sequencing was performed on naive CD4+ T cells from blood. All receptors come from a human donor in good health.

The chain employs TRBV2 and TRBJ2-4, with a tentative D call TRBD1 (5 bases). Between the trimmed V and J ends, which lost 4 bases and 2 bases, there was a span of 6 bases. The CDR3 extends over 13 amino acids. Germline V lookup: CDR1 SNHLY, CDR2 FYNNEI. The CDR3 spells CASSGQSKNIQYF. The CDR3 nucleotides are TGTGCCAGCAGTGGACAGTCCAAAAACATTCAGTACTTC.

The chain uses TRBV7-2 and TRBJ2-3, with 10 bases that match TRBD2. The V and J ends lost 2 bases and 1 base, in that order; junction bases with no gene match: 6. CDR3 length equals 17 residues. CDR1 SGHTA and CDR2 FQGNSA come from the germline V gene. The chain's CDR3 is CASSLRPGLAGTDTQYF. In DNA form, the CDR3 reads TGTGCCAGCAGCTTACGTCCCGGACTAGCGGGCACAGATACGCAGTATTTT. The complete variable domain, with remaining parts taken from reference TRBV7-2 and TRBJ2-3, reads GAGVSQSPSNKVTEKGKDVELRCDPISGHTALYWYRQSLGQGLEFLIYFQGNSAPDKSGLPSDRFSAERTGGSVSTLTIQRTQQEDSAVYLCASSLRPGLAGTDTQYFGPGTRLTVL.

This clonotype was detected only a few times. The CDR3 sequence: CSARNASSGSLREQYF. The CDR3 DNA follows: TGCAGTGCTAGAAATGCTTCTAGCGGGAGCCTTCGCGAGCAGTACTTC. The chain joins TRBV20-1 to TRBJ2-7; 10 positions match TRBD2. CDR1 and CDR2 from the germline V gene are DFQATT and SNEGSKA (reference sequence). This CDR3 contains 16 residues. J lost 6 bases, V lost 2 bases, and 13 bases had no gene match.

This clonotype was seen a handful of times. The J gene is TRBJ2-1, the V gene TRBV2, with a weak D call TRBD2 (6 bases). The CDR3 loop spans 12 amino acids. Germline lookup yields CDR1 SNHLY and CDR2 FYNNEI. Between the trimmed V and J ends, which lost 6 bases and 10 bases, there was a span of 13 bases. Here the CDR3 reads CASRRDHQEQFF. The CDR3 DNA reads TGTGCCAGCAGGCGGGACCACCAAGAGCAGTTCTTC. Full variable domain (rest looked up from reference TRBV2 and TRBJ2-1): EPEVTQTPSHQVTQMGQEVILRCVPISNHLYFYWYRQILGQKVEFLVSFYNNEISEKSEIFDDQFSVERPDGSNFTLKIRSTKLEDSAMYFCASRRDHQEQFFGPGTRLTVL.

The chain links TRBV29-1 to TRBJ2-7; unclear D gene. The CDR3 is 12 residues long. Trimming shortened V by 4 bases and J by 3 bases, and 10 bases separated the two germline ends. Germline V gene lookup returns CDR1 SQVTM and CDR2 ANQGSEA. DNA for the CDR3: TGCAGCGTTGGAACGGAGTTCTACGAGCAGTACTTC. Amino acids: CSVGTEFYEQYF.

This sequence joins TRBV28 and TRBJ1-1; D remains unclear. Germline V gene sequence: CDR1 MDHEN, CDR2 SYDVKM. There are 12 residues in the CDR3. V was clipped by 8 bases and J by 0 bases, with 7 bases between them. The CDR3 DNA reads TGTGCCAGCGGATACATGAACACTGAAGCTTTCTTT. This translates into CASGYMNTEAFF.

This clonotype was counted a few times. This chain connects TRBV20-1 to TRBJ2-7; possible D gene TRBD2, 7 bases. The V gene lost 1 base and the J gene lost 5 bases, with 15 bases spanning the gap. Germline V lookup: CDR1 DFQATT, CDR2 SNEGSKA (reference sequence). CDR3 length equals 14 residues. The CDR3 reads CSARVGGRSNEQYF. CDR3 nucleotide sequence: TGCAGTGCTAGAGTCGGGGGGCGGAGTAACGAGCAGTACTTC.

Only a few counts were recorded for this clonotype. This sequence joins TRBV12-3 or TRBV12-4 and TRBJ1-1, with no clear D. The CDR3 extends over 13 amino acids. V was pared by 4 bases and J by 1 base, with 7 bases between. This chain's CDR3 is CASSSRPNTEAFF. DNA for the CDR3: TGTGCCAGCAGTTCTAGGCCGAACACTGAAGCTTTCTTT.

This clonotype has a handful of counts. This sequence joins TRBV12-3 or TRBV12-4 and TRBJ2-2; maybe TRBD2 (5 bases). The CDR3 extends over 16 amino acids. V shed 6 bases and J shed 2 bases, with 16 bases lying between them. The chain's CDR3 is CASSPAGNSNTGELFF. CDR3 nucleotide sequence: TGTGCCAGCAGCCCCGCCGGGAACTCTAACACCGGGGAGCTGTTTTTT.

This clonotype appeared a few times. J is TRBJ2-1 and V is TRBV19, with 12 bases identical to TRBD2. Per germline, CDR1 LNHDA and CDR2 SQIVND (reference sequence). The CDR3 extends over 16 amino acids. V was pared by 5 bases and J by 7 bases, with 9 bases of the junction left unmatched. CDR3 in DNA: TGTGCCAGTAGTCCGACTAGCGGGAGTTTTGGGAATGAGCAGTTCTTC. It encodes CASSPTSGSFGNEQFF. Looking up the rest from reference TRBV19 and TRBJ2-1 gives the full variable domain: DGGITQSPKYLFRKEGQNVTLSCEQNLNHDAMYWYRQDPGQGLRLIYYSQIVNDFQKGDIAEGYSVSREKKESFPLTVTSAQKNPTAFYLCASSPTSGSFGNEQFFGPGTRLTVL.

This clonotype was recorded once. The V call is TRBV19, the J call TRBJ2-2; TRBD1 is a possible D gene (6 bases). Trimming took 3 bases from V and 4 from J, leaving 15 bases between them. The germline gives CDR1 LNHDA, CDR2 SQIVND (reference sequence). CDR3 size: 16 residues. This CDR3 is CASSMSDAGATGELFF. DNA of the CDR3: TGTGCCAGTAGTATGAGTGATGCAGGGGCCACCGGGGAGCTGTTTTTT.

The chain links TRBV5-6 to TRBJ1-3; 7 bases fit TRBD1. The germline V gene encodes CDR1 SGHDT and CDR2 YYEEEE. The CDR3 is 14 amino acids. The V gene end was trimmed by 3 bases and the J gene end by 5 bases; junction bases not matched to a gene: 5. The CDR3 spells CASSYGDRRNTIYF. Here the CDR3 DNA reads TGTGCCAGCAGCTATGGGGACAGAAGAAACACCATATATTTT.

This clonotype turned up a few times. The rearrangement joins TRBV25-1 to TRBJ2-7; TRBD2 agrees at 10 bases. V lost 4 bases and J lost 0; bases outside the gene matches: 9. The CDR3 consists of 17 residues. Germline lookup yields CDR1 MGHDK and CDR2 SYGVNS. The CDR3 is CASSGYSGRTSSYEQYF. As DNA, the CDR3 is TGTGCCAGCAGTGGCTATAGCGGGAGGACCAGCTCCTACGAGCAGTACTTC.

The chain couples TRBV2 to TRBJ2-5; tentative D call: TRBD2 (5 bases). This CDR3 has 15 amino acids. Germline V CDR1 and CDR2: SNHLY, FYNNEI. Trimming cost V 5 bases and J 2 bases, with 15 bases left between them. CDR3 loop: CASSPNGVGQETQYF. The CDR3 DNA sequence: TGTGCCAGCAGTCCGAACGGGGTGGGGCAAGAGACCCAGTACTTC. Together with reference TRBV2 and TRBJ2-5, the CDR3 gives the full variable domain: EPEVTQTPSHQVTQMGQEVILRCVPISNHLYFYWYRQILGQKVEFLVSFYNNEISEKSEIFDDQFSVERPDGSNFTLKIRSTKLEDSAMYFCASSPNGVGQETQYFGPGTRLLVL.

This clonotype was recorded a few times. This sequence joins TRBV12-3 or TRBV12-4 and TRBJ2-1; TRBD1 matches 7 bases. The V segment lost 5 bases and the J segment 11 bases; nucleotides outside the gene matches: 12. This CDR3 contains 14 residues. Written as DNA, the CDR3 is TGTGCCAGCAGTCCCGAGACAGGGCCGGGCAAGCAGTTCTTC. Protein product: CASSPETGPGKQFF.

This clonotype was detected only a few times. CDR3 in amino acids: CASSQGWVAGANEQFF. In DNA, the CDR3 is TGTGCCAGCAGCCAGGGCTGGGTAGCGGGAGCCAATGAGCAGTTCTTC. The J gene is TRBJ2-1, the V gene TRBV27, with TRBD2 matching 9 bases. Trimming cost V 6 bases and J 6 bases; bases outside gene matches: 12. CDR1 and CDR2 from the germline V gene are MNHEY and SMNVEV (reference sequence). The CDR3 totals 16 residues.

J is TRBJ2-4 and V is TRBV5-8; TRBD2 might be the D (6 bases). CDR3 length: 13 amino acids. With 2 bases removed from V and 8 bases from J, the gap between germline ends came to 11 bases. The germline V gene has CDR1 SGHTS and CDR2 YDEGEE. CDR3 sequence (DNA): TGTGCCAGCAGCTTATACGGGAGTGACATTCAGTACTTC. Encoded protein: CASSLYGSDIQYF.

This clonotype was seen a handful of times. The chain couples TRBV6-2 or TRBV6-3 to TRBJ2-5, with 11 bases that match TRBD1. Germline-derived CDR1 and CDR2 are MNHEY and SVGEGT. The trim removed 5 bases at V and 2 bases at J, leaving 10 bases unmatched. This CDR3 region has 17 residues. CDR3 sequence reads: CASSHGQGAARQETQYF. The DNA for the CDR3 is TGTGCCAGCAGTCACGGACAGGGGGCCGCCAGGCAAGAGACCCAGTACTTC.

This clonotype was observed a handful of times. The V gene is TRBV7-6, the J gene TRBJ2-3; the D call may be TRBD1 or TRBD2 (6 bases each). V was shortened by 5 bases and J by 6 bases, with 21 bases between the two germline ends. The germline V gene encodes CDR1 SGHVS and CDR2 FNYEAQ. The CDR3 covers 16 residues. The CDR3 nucleotides are TGTGCCAGCAGCCCAAGGCGGACAGACCGGGAGGATACGCAGTATTTT. This translates into CASSPRRTDREDTQYF. The whole variable domain, remainder taken from reference TRBV7-6 and TRBJ2-3, is GAGVSQSPRYKVTKRGQDVALRCDPISGHVSLYWYRQALGQGPEFLTYFNYEAQQDKSGLPNDRFSAERPEGSISTLTIQRTEQRDSAMYRCASSPRRTDREDTQYFGPGTRLTVL.

This clonotype was counted a few times. The genes are TRBV20-1 and TRBJ2-7; D gene unclear. CDR1 DFQATT and CDR2 SNEGSKA come from the germline V gene (reference sequence). This CDR3 has 15 residues. V was cut by 3 bases and J by 2 bases, with 17 bases left in between. As DNA, the CDR3 is TGCAGTGCTAGGGTTTGGCGCCTGAAAGCCTACGAGCAGTACTTC. Protein product: CSARVWRLKAYEQYF.

There are a few counts of this clonotype. The chain couples TRBV5-1 to TRBJ2-3; D might be TRBD2 (5 bases). Trimming cost V 7 bases and J 0 bases, with 12 bases left between them. Germline V gene sequence: CDR1 SGHRS, CDR2 YFSETQ. The CDR3 sequence is 14 residues long. CDR3 sequence: CASETGTSTDTQYF. The CDR3 bases are TGCGCCAGCGAGACGGGAACTAGCACAGATACGCAGTATTTT.

This clonotype was counted between two and nine times. The V call is TRBV9, the J call TRBJ2-1; 16 bases are a match to TRBD2. Germline assignment: CDR1 SGDLS and CDR2 YYNGEE. V dropped 4 bases and J dropped 4; count of bases not matched to a gene: 11. The CDR3 runs to 19 residues. CDR3 bases: TGTGCCAGCAGCCCGAGGGGACTAGCGGGAGGGCCTGCATACAATGAGCAGTTCTTC. This translates into CASSPRGLAGGPAYNEQFF.

Many counts were recorded for this clonotype. The chain employs TRBV6-5 and TRBJ2-7; maybe TRBD2 (6 bases). Germline assignment: CDR1 MNHEY and CDR2 SVGAGI. The CDR3 is 15 amino acids. With 0 bases removed from V and 6 bases from J, the gap between germline ends came to 15 bases. CDR3 region: CASSYSTRGLGEQYF. The CDR3 DNA reads as TGTGCCAGCAGTTACTCCACGAGGGGACTGGGCGAGCAGTACTTC.

The rearrangement joins TRBV4-3 to TRBJ1-2; D uncertain. Trimming cost V 1 base and J 2 bases, with 8 bases left between them. Germline values: CDR1 LGHNA, CDR2 YSLEER. CDR3 size: 14 residues. CDR3 in amino acids: CASSQVLTNYGYTF. The CDR3 region has the DNA TGCGCCAGCAGCCAAGTGCTCACAAACTATGGCTACACCTTC.